Listed here is a single T cell receptor beta chain. This sample also contains other DNA sequences that code for the same CDR3. The CDR3 totals 15 residues. J was trimmed by 0 bases and V by 2 bases; bases with no gene match: 0. CDR1 MNHEY and CDR2 SVGAGI come from the germline V gene. Only in-frame clones appear in the TCRdb table, and some are missing; sequencing was by immunoSEQ multiplex PCR. The sample records roughly 240,000 clones, about 82% being singletons. The data are from a study of blood T cell repertoires in COVID-19. For the study at large: The cDNA or gDNA used as material had been derived from T cells, B-cell-depleted T cells, or PBMCs.

The source is a woman aged 50 to 65 who had recovered from COVID-19. The sample comprised PBMCs or T cells enriched from blood (not recorded which). The chain recombines TRBV6-5 with TRBJ1-1, with 10 positions matching TRBD1. CDR3 DNA: TGTGCCAGCAGTTACGGGACAGGGGTGAACACTGAAGCTTTCTTT. Residues: CASSYGTGVNTEAFF.